Detailed here is one T cell receptor beta chain. Measured with immunoSEQ multiplex PCR; TCRdb has only the in-frame clones, and not every one. The data contain about 350,000 clones, around 90% of them singletons. The data stem from a study of cytomegalovirus exposure and HLA in healthy donors. Sequenced input: PBMCs. The receptor was derived from a woman aged 25 to 39 in good health and CMV-seropositive.

CDR3 sequence (DNA): TGTGCCAGCAGCTTAGCGGGACAGGGCTTTGTCCCACCCCTCCACTTT. Translating it yields CASSLAGQGFVPPLHF. The rearrangement links TRBV7-2 to TRBJ1-6, with 9 bases matching TRBD1. The CDR3 spans 16 residues. The trim removed 0 bases at V and 11 bases at J, leaving 8 bases unmatched. CDR1 is SGHTA, CDR2 FQGNSA, per germline.